This TCR beta chain was sequenced in a study of control samples from healthy donors and cancer patients (dated by TCRdb to between 2020 and 2021). Cut back by 3 bases and 4 bases, the V and J ends lie 15 bases apart. The CDR3, cysteine through phenylalanine, is 15 amino acids long. Left in the record is the CDR3 DNA by itself, 45 bases read in frame from the first base. The CDR1 and CDR2 encoded by the germline V gene are MDHEN and SYDVKM. A word on this clone: Which antigen it targets is not known. Per-nucleotide qualities are absent, and no much larger clonotype sits a single base away.

Library construction relied on the immunoSEQ multiplex PCR assay. TCRdb mirrors the immuneACCESS table, restricted to in-frame sequences. Some clones are absent from its copies; in checked studies, under half trace to an unresolved V gene, and the reason for the others is unknown. This sample comprises approximately 160,000 clones, around 94% of them detected only once. Jointly, the top ten make up over 1.3% of the sample. The source is a woman under 30 in good health. The sample taken for sequencing was blood. The chain was built from TRBV28 and TRBJ1-1; perhaps TRBD1 is the D gene, with 6 bases matching. The encoded CDR3 is CASSLIWRRGTEAFF. The DNA sequence follows: TGTGCCAGCAGTTTGATTTGGCGCAGGGGCACTGAAGCTTTCTTT.